This record covers a single T cell receptor (beta chain). This clonotype was detected ten times or more. Which antigen it targets is not known. Per-base quality was not reported, and no clone a single base away is much larger than it. The sample originates from a study of Graves' ophthalmopathy and Graves' hyperthyroidism (dated by TCRdb to between 2017 and 2018). A note on the overall study: Peripheral blood was collected at initial diagnosis, prior to any treatment. TCR beta repertoire signatures were used to distinguish Graves' ophthalmopathy from Graves' hyperthyroidism and to predict progression to ophthalmopathy. In total, 135 blood samples were TCR-sequenced: roughly 45 ophthalmopathy, some 75 hyperthyroidism and some 17 hyperthyroidism-to-ophthalmopathy patients. To explore V-J signatures that separate ophthalmopathy from hyperthyroidism, a discovery set of approximately 100 patients was enrolled, consisting of 40 to 45 with ophthalmopathy and around 60 with stable hyperthyroidism. The independent validation cohort included 18 to 20 hyperthyroidism patients plus 17 patients who later progressed from hyperthyroidism to ophthalmopathy. In 6 or 7 hyperthyroidism patients, T-cell repertoires of thyroid tissue and blood were compared. After sampling, hyperthyroidism patients received methimazole starting at 30 mg daily, and ophthalmopathy patients received high-dose intravenous methylprednisolone. What the work shows at the level of the full study, not this receptor alone: Most of the expanded thyroid clonotypes with a frequency above 0.001 were also detected in blood, and it was suggested that the thyroid immune response may be reflected by blood repertoires. Sample size was not statistically predetermined, and group allocation was not concealed from the investigators. Ophthalmopathy was separated from stable hyperthyroidism by the 13-signature model with roughly 88% sensitivity and 81.08% specificity in cross-validation and with 80%/75% in the test set. In validation, the model predicted ophthalmopathy progression with less than 71% sensitivity and 72.22% specificity; more than ten predicted patients were CT-confirmed with GO in a median of roughly 6.8 months.

TCR beta CDR3 regions were amplified from RNA transcripts for repertoire sequencing. The first round of RT-PCR was done with HTBI primers and the Qiagen OneStep RT-PCR kit, and was followed by a second round of multiplex PCR, then size selection and purification. Sequencing of the libraries was carried out on an Illumina HiSeq2000 in paired-end mode with 100 bp reads. In the source study's methods: SOAPnuke was used for read processing, and reads with adapters, uncalled bases, a mean Phred below 15, or no exact constant-primer or identifier match were discarded. COPE v1.2.5 was used to merge high-quality paired reads. Each unique nucleotide sequence was defined as a clonotype, and clonotypes were aligned to IMGT TRB V, D and J references with MiTCR v1.1. The analysis was limited to V-J combinations with a frequency above 0.0001, which together covered 98% to 99.2% of repertoires. For each V-J combination, a TCR clonal expansion and chaos score was defined as F50 clonal expansion divided by the chaos observed in the TCRdist matrix. Welch's t-statistics and random forest were used to reduce features to about a dozen V-J combinations, which were fed into a naive Bayes classifier. The Morisita-Horn index was used to measure how similar the thyroid and blood repertoires were. TCRdb's own reprocessing of the public reads used fastp at Q25 and MiXCR and kept productive beta chains. Rows with a matching CDR3 protein are joined into one entry that keeps the most common DNA and genes. TCRdb, rather than the study authors, made the V and J calls. The sample yields 600,000 to 950,000 distinct CDR3 sequences; roughly two fifths were counted once. 44% of the sample is taken by the ten largest.

Ophthalmopathy patients were characterized by moderately to severely active disease, a Clinical Activity Score of at least 3, a NOSPECS grade of at least 4, and a disease duration under 3 months. Patients with other autoimmune diseases, uncontrolled infections, pregnancy or lactation were excluded. Diagnosis was based on clinical symptoms, serum thyroxine, TRAb, thyroid ultrasound and orbital computed tomography. Using Ficoll-Paque density gradient centrifugation, PBMCs were isolated from about 10 ml of fresh peripheral blood. Total RNA was extracted using Trizol reagent, and RNA quality was checked on an Agilent 2100 Bioanalyzer. The CDR3 runs 11 residues from the cysteine to the phenylalanine. This entry keeps only the CDR3 DNA: 33 bases, framed from base 1. Germline trimming: 5 bases from V, 7 bases from J; junction bases outside gene matches: 4. In the germline V gene, CDR1 corresponds to SQVTM and CDR2 to ANQGSEA.

This chain joins TRBV29-1 to TRBJ2-5, and 7 junction bases match TRBD1. The sequenced sample was peripheral blood. The TCR comes from an adult man with Graves' ophthalmopathy. The DNA reads as follows: TGCAGCGTTTTACAGGGGCGGACCCAGTACTTC. This encodes CSVLQGRTQYF.